The rows below give T cell receptor beta chains drawn from one sample of a study of post-analysis software for immune sequencing data. One entry per CDR3 protein, called by TCRdb with MiXCR from the PCR reads. This table holds hundreds of thousands of distinct CDR3 sequences, 55% to 60% found once. Input material: blood. Receptors were obtained from a girl aged 2 to 9 with multiple sclerosis. The CDR3 runs from the conserved cysteine through the conserved F or W. D genes are given only for firm matches. The size entry is marked missing in some rows and otherwise reads once, few, many or a size class.

TRBJ1-2	NA	once	TRBV20-1	CSARDRLGYTF	TGCAGTGCTAGAGATCGGTTGGGCTACACCTTC
TRBJ1-2	NA	NA	TRBV5-8	CASSRNGGGYKGYTF	TGTGCCAGCAGCCGTAATGGGGGGGGCTACAAAGGCTACACCTTC
TRBJ2-5	TRBD1	NA	TRBV28	CASSSNRGIETQYF	TGTGCCAGCAGTAGTAACAGGGGAATCGAGACCCAGTACTTC
TRBJ2-4	NA	many	TRBV7-2	CASSLEGRSYIQYF	TGTGCCAGCAGCTTAGAAGGGCGCAGTTACATTCAGTACTTC
TRBJ2-5	NA	few	TRBV20-1	CSARRTQETQYF	TGCAGTGCTAGGAGGACCCAAGAGACCCAGTACTTC
TRBJ2-7	NA	NA	TRBV21-1	CASSKRSYPSYEQYF	TGTGCCAGCAGCAAGCGCAGTTATCCCTCCTACGAGCAGTACTTC
TRBJ2-5	NA	NA	TRBV6-5	CASSYDRRLGQETQYF	TGTGCCAGCAGTTACGATAGGCGGTTAGGGCAAGAGACCCAGTACTTC
TRBJ2-1	NA	NA	TRBV5-1	CASSLADGGGEQFF	TGCGCCAGCAGCTTGGCGGACGGGGGAGGTGAGCAGTTCTTC
TRBJ2-5	NA	few	TRBV11-2	CASSFDIQETQYF	TGTGCCAGCAGCTTCGATATCCAAGAGACCCAGTACTTC
TRBJ2-7	TRBD2	few	TRBV6-1	CASGLAFNYEQYF	TGTGCCAGCGGACTAGCGTTTAACTACGAGCAGTACTTC
TRBJ1-2	TRBD1	few	TRBV20-1	CSATLRQGARGYTF	TGCAGTGCTACCCTCCGACAGGGGGCAAGGGGCTACACCTTC
TRBJ2-3	NA	NA	TRBV3-1	CASRDYTIDTQYF	TGTGCCAGCAGGGACTACACCATAGATACGCAGTATTTT
TRBJ2-2	NA	few	TRBV12-3/TRBV12-4	CASSLWMGAEYTGELFF	TGTGCCAGCAGTTTATGGATGGGAGCGGAGTACACCGGGGAGCTGTTTTTT
TRBJ1-1	NA	NA	TRBV4-2	CASSPGARTDTEAFF	TGTGCCAGCAGCCCTGGAGCCAGGACGGACACTGAAGCTTTCTTT
TRBJ2-1	NA	NA	TRBV12-3/TRBV12-4	CASRYLYYNEQFF	TGTGCCAGCAGATACCTCTACTACAATGAGCAGTTCTTC
TRBJ2-1	NA	NA	TRBV5-1	CASSPGTSWDEQFF	TGCGCCAGCAGCCCCGGGACCTCATGGGATGAGCAGTTCTTC
TRBJ2-3	NA	NA	TRBV7-3	CASSSKRATGYYADTQYF	TGTGCCAGCAGCTCCAAGCGGGCTACAGGATATTACGCAGATACGCAGTATTTT
TRBJ2-5	TRBD2	few	TRBV20-1	CSARRWEGRQETQYF	TGCAGTGCTAGGAGGTGGGAGGGAAGACAAGAGACCCAGTACTTC
TRBJ1-4	NA	NA	TRBV5-1	CASSLRQGNEKLFF	TGCGCCAGCAGCTTGCGGCAGGGAAATGAAAAACTGTTTTTT
TRBJ2-3	TRBD2	NA	TRBV28	CASSPVLAGNTDTQYF	TGTGCCAGCAGTCCGGTACTAGCGGGAAACACAGATACGCAGTATTTT
TRBJ2-3	TRBD1	NA	TRBV6-5	CASRPTGEGTDTQYF	TGTGCCAGCAGACCGACAGGGGAAGGCACAGATACGCAGTATTTT
TRBJ2-5	NA	NA	TRBV9	CASSVVAGMRETQYF	TGTGCCAGCAGCGTAGTGGCAGGGATGCGAGAGACCCAGTACTTC
TRBJ1-1	NA	NA	TRBV6-5	CASIPRWGNTEAFF	TGTGCCAGCATCCCCAGGTGGGGGAACACTGAAGCTTTCTTT
TRBJ2-7	TRBD1	NA	TRBV28	CASSNDRAISYEQYF	TGTGCCAGCAGCAACGACAGGGCGATCTCCTACGAGCAGTACTTC
TRBJ2-5	NA	few	TRBV20-1	CSAKAETQYF	TGCAGTGCTAAGGCAGAGACCCAGTACTTC
TRBJ2-3	TRBD2	NA	TRBV10-3	CAVRPDRTSGSGWRTDTQYF	TGTGCCGTCAGGCCAGATCGGACTAGCGGGAGTGGGTGGCGCACAGATACGCAGTATTTT
TRBJ2-1	TRBD1	few	TRBV5-1	CASSLGQGFNEQFF	TGCGCCAGCAGCTTAGGACAGGGTTTCAATGAGCAGTTCTTC
TRBJ2-1	NA	NA	TRBV6-2/TRBV6-3	CASRPSPRPSSYNEQFF	TGTGCCAGCAGGCCTAGTCCGCGGCCAAGCTCCTACAATGAGCAGTTCTTC
TRBJ2-7	NA	few	TRBV29-1	CSVTQSGTPSYEQYF	TGCAGCGTGACCCAATCCGGGACTCCCTCCTACGAGCAGTACTTC
TRBJ2-3	TRBD1	NA	TRBV10-1	CASSWTGGTDTQYF	TGCGCCAGCAGCTGGACAGGGGGCACAGATACGCAGTATTTT
TRBJ2-4	NA	few	TRBV10-1	CASSGHNENIQYF	TGCGCCAGCAGTGGGCACAACGAAAACATTCAGTACTTC
TRBJ2-1	TRBD1	NA	TRBV13	CASSGRFGTGGPEGKFF	TGTGCCAGCAGCGGACGTTTCGGGACAGGGGGCCCAGAGGGAAAGTTCTTC
TRBJ1-2	NA	NA	TRBV5-1	CASDLTGSGYGYTF	TGCGCCAGCGACTTAACAGGGTCTGGCTATGGCTACACCTTC
TRBJ2-5	TRBD1	NA	TRBV5-1	CASSLAGGQGSEQYF	TGCGCCAGCAGCTTGGCAGGAGGACAGGGCAGTGAGCAGTACTTC
TRBJ2-5	NA	NA	TRBV4-1	CASSQDGTGAEGETQYF	TGCGCCAGCAGCCAAGATGGTACGGGAGCTGAGGGTGAGACCCAGTACTTC
TRBJ2-3	NA	NA	TRBV20-1	CSARRDLTDTQYF	TGCAGTGCTAGGCGGGACCTCACAGATACGCAGTATTTT
TRBJ2-7	NA	once	TRBV4-1	CASSQVTSTDEQYF	TGCGCCAGCAGCCAGGTAACTAGTACCGACGAGCAGTACTTC
TRBJ2-6	NA	NA	TRBV4-1	CASSRPGGANVLTF	TGCGCCAGCAGCCGGCCTGGGGGGGCCAACGTCCTGACTTTC
TRBJ1-2	NA	NA	TRBV12-3/TRBV12-4	CASSISGDGYTF	TGTGCCAGCAGTATTTCAGGGGACGGCTACACCTTC